Each of the 26 T cell receptor beta chains below was sequenced from the same sample in a study of OX40 agonist ivuxolimab in advanced cancers. Here immunoSEQ multiplex PCR was the method, and the copy in TCRdb shows in-frame clones only, minus some. Counted here are around 95,000 clones, 90% occurring once; the ten biggest clones make up roughly 0.15%. Sequenced here: CD4+ or CD8+ T cells sorted from blood, sampled in a trial of the OX40 agonist ivuxolimab. Receptor source: an adult with an advanced solid tumor such as melanoma, head and neck, liver or kidney cancer.

The chain employs TRBV7-8 and TRBJ2-2; 10 nucleotides align to TRBD2. Unmatched junction bases numbered 5, after V lost 2 bases and J lost 5 bases. The CDR3 runs to 16 residues. Germline lookup yields CDR1 SGHVS and CDR2 FQNEAQ. The CDR3 reads CASSLTSGAGTGELFF. In DNA, the CDR3 is TGTGCCAGCAGCTTAACTAGCGGGGCGGGTACCGGGGAGCTGTTTTTT.

CDR3 amino acids: CASSQGLGQGINTGELFF. The CDR3 region has the DNA TGTGCCAGCAGCCAAGGCCTGGGACAGGGGATTAACACCGGGGAGCTGTTTTTT. The V call is TRBV4-2, the J call TRBJ2-2; TRBD1 matches at 10 bases. V shed 1 base, J shed 2 bases, and the junction held 7 bases outside the gene matches. This CDR3 has 18 amino acids. Germline CDR1 is LGHNA and CDR2 is YNFKEQ.

CDR3 residues: CASSLDGRGYEQYF. CDR3 coding DNA: TGTGCCAGCAGCTTAGATGGGCGGGGGTACGAGCAGTACTTC. The V gene is TRBV7-9, the J gene TRBJ2-7, with 7 positions matching TRBD2. CDR1 and CDR2 (germline): SEHNR, FQNEAQ (reference sequence). This CDR3 is 14 amino acids long. V gave up 1 base and J gave up 4 bases; unmatched junction bases: 4.

For the CDR3, the DNA is TGTGCCAGCATAGGTGACAGGGTCGGCGAGCAGTTCTTC. Encoded protein: CASIGDRVGEQFF. The chain is built from TRBV2 and TRBJ2-1; TRBD1 aligns across 7 bases. The CDR3 runs to 13 residues. Germline V gives CDR1 SNHLY, CDR2 FYNNEI. J was trimmed by 10 bases and V by 7 bases; bases with no gene match: 10. Combining the CDR3 with reference TRBV2 and TRBJ2-1 gives the whole variable domain EPEVTQTPSHQVTQMGQEVILRCVPISNHLYFYWYRQILGQKVEFLVSFYNNEISEKSEIFDDQFSVERPDGSNFTLKIRSTKLEDSAMYFCASIGDRVGEQFFGPGTRLTVL.

V usage is TRBV18 and J usage is TRBJ1-1; D ambiguous. CDR3 size: 13 residues. CDR1 and CDR2 (germline): KGHSH, LQKENI. The germline V and J ends were trimmed by 5 bases and 2 bases, with 9 bases remaining between them. The CDR3 reads CASSSTANTEAFF. The CDR3 coding sequence is TGTGCCAGCTCATCAACAGCAAACACTGAAGCTTTCTTT.

The V gene is TRBV7-9, the J gene TRBJ2-7; a possible D gene is TRBD1 (6 bases). V lost 5 bases, J lost 0 bases, and 11 bases lay in between. This CDR3 has 14 residues. Looked up from germline, CDR1 is SEHNR and CDR2 is FQNEAQ (reference sequence). In nucleotides, the CDR3 is TGTGCCAGCAGCCCGGGACATGTCTCCTACGAGCAGTACTTC. Translating it yields CASSPGHVSYEQYF.

This clone was seen only a few times. The chain combines TRBV4-1 with TRBJ1-2; 11 bases agree with TRBD1. V dropped 0 bases and J dropped 0; count of bases not matched to a gene: 9. CDR1 and CDR2 from the germline V gene are MGHRA and YSYEKL. CDR3 length: 19 amino acids. CDR3 nucleotide sequence: TGCGCCAGCAGCCAAGATCACGGGGACAGGGGGAGAGCTAACTATGGCTACACCTTC. Translating it yields CASSQDHGDRGRANYGYTF.

This chain joins TRBV27 and TRBJ1-5, with D possibly being TRBD1 (6 bases). The CDR3 has 15 residues. Germline CDR1 reads MNHEY; CDR2 reads SMNVEV (reference sequence). The ends were cut back, 5 bases at V and 1 base at J, with 12 bases in the middle. The CDR3 DNA follows: TGTGCCAGCAGTAGATTGACAGGAAGCAATCAGCCCCAGCATTTT. This encodes CASSRLTGSNQPQHF.

The CDR3 DNA reads as TGTGCCAGCAGTCGTGACCAAGGCAAAGAGACCCAGTACTTC. Its translation: CASSRDQGKETQYF. The chain carries TRBV6-1 and TRBJ2-5; no clear D gene. Germline CDR1 is MNHNS and CDR2 is SASEGT. V lost 5 bases and J lost 3, with 13 bases in between. The CDR3 consists of 14 residues.

Comments on this clone: The junction departs from germline at one end; a sequencing error may be responsible. This rearrangement joins TRBV6-8 to TRBJ2-7; D call uncertain. The CDR3 contains 10 residues. The germline gives CDR1 MNHGY, CDR2 SAAAGT. For the CDR3, the DNA is TGTGCCACCAAATCCGGGCAAGAGGACTTC. Translating it yields CATKSGQEDF.

The V and J genes are TRBV10-2 and TRBJ2-2, with 12 bases fitting TRBD2. CDR1 is WSHSY and CDR2 is SAAADI in the germline V gene. This CDR3 has 16 residues. V trimming: 4 bases; J trimming: 3 bases; junction bases outside the gene matches: 3. CDR3 coding DNA: TGCGCCAGCAGTGTGACTAGCGGGGGCCACACCGGGGAGCTGTTTTTT. It yields the protein CASSVTSGGHTGELFF.

This rearrangement joins TRBV30 to TRBJ1-6, with D uncertain. CDR1 is GTSNPN and CDR2 is SVGIG in the germline V gene (reference sequence). CDR3 length: 14 amino acids. Trimming stripped 1 base from V and 14 bases from J, with 18 bases between. The CDR3 nucleotides read TGTGCCTGGAGTGGCCGGACGGGCTCGGGAACCCTCCACTTT. It is translated as CAWSGRTGSGTLHF.

The gene calls are TRBV6-5 and TRBJ1-6; D might be TRBD1 (5 bases). CDR1 and CDR2 from the germline V gene are MNHEY and SVGAGI. This CDR3 spans 14 amino acids. Trimming shortened V by 2 bases and J by 9 bases, and 11 bases separated the two germline ends. CDR3 region: CASSYGTRGSPLHF. The CDR3 region has the DNA TGTGCCAGCAGTTACGGGACTCGCGGTTCACCCCTCCACTTT.

V usage is TRBV2 and J usage is TRBJ2-1; TRBD2 might be the D (5 bases). CDR1 and CDR2 (germline): SNHLY, FYNNEI. This CDR3 comprises 15 residues. V was trimmed by 6 bases and J by 5 bases, leaving 17 bases between them. For the CDR3, the DNA is TGTGCCAGCAGGGTGGAGGCATTATCCAACAATGAGCAGTTCTTC. This encodes CASRVEALSNNEQFF.

The V and J genes are TRBV6-1 and TRBJ2-1; 7 nucleotides agree with TRBD2. The length of the CDR3 is 14 residues. Germline CDR1 and CDR2: MNHNS and SASEGT. Losses at the gene ends were 7 bases for V and 3 bases for J; bases not matched to a gene: 6. CDR3 nucleotides: TGTGCCAGCAACCGGGACTACGGCTACAATGAGCAGTTCTTC. Its protein is CASNRDYGYNEQFF.

This chain links TRBV15 with TRBJ2-3; 9 bases are shared with TRBD1. Per the germline V gene, CDR1 is LNHNV and CDR2 is YYDKDF (reference sequence). The CDR3 runs 17 residues. The ends lost 0 bases at V and 1 base at J; junction bases unmatched: 5. CDR3 protein: CATSRDIRTGGTDTQYF. For the CDR3, the DNA is TGTGCCACCAGCAGAGATATCAGGACAGGGGGCACAGATACGCAGTATTTT.

This chain connects TRBV19 to TRBJ2-2; 7 bases match TRBD2. In germline, CDR1 is LNHDA, CDR2 SQIVND (reference sequence). Trimming removed 7 bases from V and 0 bases from J; junction bases left unmatched: 8. CDR3 size: 16 residues. This CDR3 is CASTQLAVANTGELFF. The CDR3 coding sequence is TGTGCCAGTACACAGCTAGCGGTCGCGAACACCGGGGAGCTGTTTTTT.

There are a few counts of this clone. The gene calls are TRBV9 and TRBJ1-1, with D unclear. Per the germline V gene, CDR1 is SGDLS and CDR2 is YYNGEE. The CDR3 sequence is 13 residues long. Trimming shortened V by 3 bases and J by 0 bases, and 6 bases separated the two germline ends. The CDR3 DNA reads TGTGCCAGCAGCGCTCTCATGAACACTGAAGCTTTCTTT. Translation: CASSALMNTEAFF.

The chain links TRBV30 to TRBJ1-2; D is uncertain. Trimming removed 0 bases at V and 3 bases at J, with 8 bases between. CDR3 length equals 13 residues. Germline V gene sequence: CDR1 GTSNPN, CDR2 SVGIG (reference sequence). For the CDR3, the DNA is TGTGCCTGGAGTGTACTGGGCCACTATGGCTACACCTTC. Protein sequence: CAWSVLGHYGYTF.

The chain joins TRBV5-6 to TRBJ1-4; perhaps TRBD1 as D (5 bases). CDR1 is SGHDT and CDR2 is YYEEEE in the germline V gene. V was cut by 3 bases and J by 10 bases, with 13 bases left in between. There are 13 residues in the CDR3. The CDR3 loop is CASSSWTRGKLFF. CDR3 nucleotides: TGTGCCAGCAGCTCCTGGACGAGGGGAAAACTGTTTTTT. The complete variable domain, with remaining parts taken from reference TRBV5-6 and TRBJ1-4, reads DAGVTQSPTHLIKTRGQQVTLRCSPKSGHDTVSWYQQALGQGPQFIFQYYEEEERQRGNFPDRFSGHQFPNYSSELNVNALLLGDSALYLCASSSWTRGKLFFGSGTQLSVL.

This chain connects TRBV23-1 to TRBJ2-1, with 10 bases aligning to TRBD2. TRBV23-1 is noted as an ORF with a role that remains uncertain. This CDR3 has 17 residues. Trimming took 4 bases from V and 5 from J; bases not matched to a gene: 11. CDR3 loop: CASSLGAVAGGHNEQFF. For the CDR3, the DNA is TGCGCCAGCAGTCTGGGGGCGGTAGCGGGGGGACACAATGAGCAGTTCTTC.

This chain links TRBV5-1 with TRBJ2-5; D is possibly TRBD2 (6 bases). The CDR3 totals 12 residues. Trimming stripped 4 bases from V and 7 bases from J, with 11 bases between. Germline V gives CDR1 SGHRS, CDR2 YFSETQ. In DNA, the CDR3 is TGCGCCAGCAGCCGGGGGTCGGGGACCCAGTACTTC. Translated: CASSRGSGTQYF.

The J gene is TRBJ2-7, the V gene TRBV30; 9 bases map to TRBD1. The CDR3 length is 15 residues. V gave up 3 bases and J gave up 5 bases; unmatched junction bases: 11. Germline V gene data show CDR1 as GTSNPN and CDR2 as SVGIG (reference sequence). CDR3 nucleotide sequence: TGTGCCTGGAGCAGGGGGACAGGGCTGTTGCACGAGCAGTACTTC. The encoded protein is CAWSRGTGLLHEQYF.

V and J are TRBV27 and TRBJ2-7; 8 bases align to TRBD1. The CDR3 spans 14 residues. V lost 5 bases to trimming and J lost 5 bases; unmatched junction nucleotides: 8. Germline V CDR1 and CDR2: MNHEY, SMNVEV (reference sequence). CDR3 sequence (DNA): TGTGCCAGCAGTCCACGGGGGACAGGCCACGAGCAGTACTTC. Its protein is CASSPRGTGHEQYF.

This clone was detected once. Other DNA sequences in the same sample also yield this CDR3. The chain uses TRBV2 and TRBJ1-3, with D possibly matching TRBD1 (5 bases). The germline V and J ends were trimmed by 0 bases and 0 bases, with 6 bases remaining between them. Germline CDR1 SNHLY, CDR2 FYNNEI. The CDR3 length is 15 residues. CDR3 bases: TGTGCCAGCAGTGAAGCGGGGACCTCTGGAAACACCATATATTTT. It yields the protein CASSEAGTSGNTIYF.

V gene TRBV6-1 combines with J gene TRBJ1-5, with TRBD1 as a possible D gene (5 bases). The CDR3 is 15 amino acids. The germline V gene has CDR1 MNHNS and CDR2 SASEGT. V shed 2 bases and J shed 1 base, with 9 bases lying between them. The CDR3 here is CASSEIWGSNQPQHF. CDR3 in DNA: TGTGCCAGCAGTGAAATCTGGGGGAGCAATCAGCCCCAGCATTTT.